This is a list of T cell receptor beta chains from one sample in a study of shared clonotypes between healthy human individuals. The data were produced by immunoSEQ multiplex PCR, yet TCRdb's version contains in-frame clones alone and is incomplete. The table records around 330,000 clones, around 67% of them present only once. The sequencing input was memory CD4+ T cells sorted from blood. Receptors were obtained from a man aged 25 to 45 in good health. The CDR3 runs from the conserved cysteine through the conserved F or W. The order of the fields is clone size, D gene, J gene, V gene, CDR3 DNA, CDR3 protein. The D gene is left open where the match is weak. Rows give clone size only sometimes, using once, few, many, or a class for an expanded clone.

>-|-|TRBJ1-1|TRBV5-1
TGCGCCAGCAGCTGGGCGGGGGGCCAGGGCACTGAAGCTTTCTTT
CASSWAGGQGTEAFF
>-|-|TRBJ2-1|TRBV5-1
TGCGCCAGCAGCTTCGGCGGGAATTCTAACAATGAGCAGTTCTTC
CASSFGGNSNNEQFF
>-|-|TRBJ1-1|TRBV5-4
TGTGCCAGCAGCTTGGACAAGTTGAACACTGAAGCTTTCTTT
CASSLDKLNTEAFF
>-|-|TRBJ1-3|TRBV28
TGTGCCAGCATCTCTGGAAACACCATATATTTT
CASISGNTIYF
>many|TRBD2|TRBJ2-2|TRBV9
TGTGCCAGCAGCGTAACCGGGACTAGCGTCGGGGAGCTGTTTTTT
CASSVTGTSVGELFF
>-|TRBD1|TRBJ2-7|TRBV6-1
TGTGCCAGCAGTGAAGGGACAGGGGGCTTCTACGAGCAGTACTTC
CASSEGTGGFYEQYF
>-|TRBD1|TRBJ1-1|TRBV7-3
TGTGCCAGCAGCTACGGGACAGGGGGCCACGAAGCTTTCTTT
CASSYGTGGHEAFF
>-|-|TRBJ1-2|TRBV11-1
TGTGCCAGCAGCCCCCCCTGGACGGACTATGGCTACACCTTC
CASSPPWTDYGYTF
>-|-|TRBJ1-4|TRBV19
TGTGCCAGTAGTAAGGAAAGTGGTACTAATGAAAAACTGTTTTTT
CASSKESGTNEKLFF
>-|-|TRBJ2-2|TRBV5-1
TGCGCCAGCAGCTTGCTCAGGAACACCGGGGAGCTGTTTTTT
CASSLLRNTGELFF
>-|-|TRBJ2-1|TRBV27
TGTGCCAGCGTTCCAGCAGGGGCGGCGTACAATGAGCAGTTCTTC
CASVPAGAAYNEQFF
>-|-|TRBJ2-3|TRBV7-2
TGTGCCAGCAGCTTAGCCGGGCGCACAGATACGCAGTATTTT
CASSLAGRTDTQYF
>-|-|TRBJ1-6|TRBV9
TGTGCCAGCCGGGGGGGTGATAATTCACCCCTCCACTTT
CASRGGDNSPLHF
>-|-|TRBJ2-3|TRBV5-3
TGTGCCAGAAGCTGTAACTCACAGGTAGATACGCAGTATTTT
CARSCNSQVDTQYF
>few|-|TRBJ1-1|TRBV7-2
TGTGCCAGCAGCTGGACCAGGGGAACTGAAGCTTTCTTT
CASSWTRGTEAFF
>-|TRBD1|TRBJ1-2|TRBV19
TGTGCCAGTAGTACCGGACAGGGGATTGGCTACACCTTC
CASSTGQGIGYTF
>-|-|TRBJ2-1|TRBV7-8
TGTGCCAGCAGCTTAGTCTGGCAGAATGAGCAGTTCTTC
CASSLVWQNEQFF
>-|-|TRBJ1-2|TRBV28
-
CASSSSGQALGGYTF
>-|TRBD1|TRBJ2-7|TRBV28
TGTGCCAGCACCGTAACCGGGACAGGGGGCTTCGAGCAGTACTTC
CASTVTGTGGFEQYF
>-|-|TRBJ1-2|TRBV28
TGTGCCAGCAGTAGGGACATCTGGGATGGCTACACCTTC
CASSRDIWDGYTF
>few|-|TRBJ1-5|TRBV30
TGTGCCTGGAGTGGTAAGGGGCTCCATAATCAGCCCCAGCATTTT
CAWSGKGLHNQPQHF
>-|-|TRBJ1-1|TRBV7-2
TGTGCCAGCAGCACAACTAACGCCGGGGCGAGTACTGAAGCTTTCTTT
CASSTTNAGASTEAFF
>-|-|TRBJ2-7|TRBV7-8
TGTGCCAGCAGCTCCCCCATAAAGGGCGGTATTTACGAGCAGTACTTC
CASSSPIKGGIYEQYF
>-|-|TRBJ1-6|TRBV5-4
TGTGCCAGCAGCTTGGTTGTGGCAAGATCAACCCTCCACTTT
CASSLVVARSTLHF
>-|TRBD1|TRBJ2-3|TRBV25-1
TGTGCCAGCCGGTCCGGGACAGCTAGCACAGATACGCAGTATTTT
CASRSGTASTDTQYF
>-|-|TRBJ2-1|TRBV5-1
TGCGCCAGCAGCTTGGCCGGGGTAGGGACCTACAATGAGCAGTTCTTC
CASSLAGVGTYNEQFF
>-|TRBD2|TRBJ2-1|TRBV7-6
TGTGCCAGCAGCCTCGGGACTAGCGGGAGCGACAATGAGCAGTTCTTC
CASSLGTSGSDNEQFF
>-|TRBD1|TRBJ2-5|TRBV7-8
TGTGCCAGCAGCTGGGGGACAGCGAGACAAGAGACCCAGTACTTC
CASSWGTARQETQYF
>few|-|TRBJ1-1|TRBV5-1
TGCGCCAGCAGTTTGGACAGAATGAACACTGAAGCTTTCTTT
CASSLDRMNTEAFF
>-|-|TRBJ2-3|TRBV9
TGTGCCAGCAGCGTGGGTCCTAGCACAGATACGCAGTATTTT
CASSVGPSTDTQYF
>many|-|TRBJ1-5|TRBV7-4
TGTGCCAGCAGCGCGTACAGGGATTATAGCAATCAGCCCCAGCATTTT
CASSAYRDYSNQPQHF
>-|-|TRBJ2-7|TRBV7-6
TGTGCCAGCAGCTTATCGGAGGTATCCGAGCAGTACTTC
CASSLSEVSEQYF
>-|-|TRBJ2-7|TRBV18
TGTGCCAGCTCACCGCAGGACCACGAGCAGTACTTC
CASSPQDHEQYF
>-|-|TRBJ2-3|TRBV5-5
TGTGCCAGCAGCTTCCCTCCAGCAGATACGCAGTATTTT
CASSFPPADTQYF
>once|-|TRBJ1-5|TRBV10-2
TGCGCCAGCAGTGAGGACCCCCGAGGGCGGGCCCAGCATTTT
CASSEDPRGRAQHF
>-|-|TRBJ2-2|TRBV7-8
TGTGCCAGCAGCGTGCTAGCCGCCGCCGACACCGGGGAGCTGTTTTTT
CASSVLAAADTGELFF
>-|-|TRBJ2-1|TRBV19
TGTGCCACATTCTCCGACAGGAGCTCCTACAATGAGCAGTTCTTC
CATFSDRSSYNEQFF
>few|-|TRBJ2-7|TRBV19
TGTGCCAGTAGTATTCAGGGATTGATACACGAGCAGTACTTC
CASSIQGLIHEQYF
>-|TRBD1|TRBJ2-6|TRBV29-1
TGCAGCGTCCTAGGCCTTGTAAGGACAGGGAGCTCTGGGGCCAACGTCCTGACTTTC
CSVLGLVRTGSSGANVLTF
>-|-|TRBJ2-1|TRBV25-1
TGTGCCAGCAGTGCTGGACTGCGGGGCGACCCTACCTACAATGAGCAGTTCTTC
CASSAGLRGDPTYNEQFF
>many|TRBD1|TRBJ2-3|TRBV5-5
TGTGCCAGCAGCTTAGGGACAGGGGGAGCGTCGAGCACAGATACGCAGTATTTT
CASSLGTGGASSTDTQYF
>-|TRBD1|TRBJ1-6|TRBV5-1
TGCGCCAGCAGCTCCCGAGGACAGGGGATGGTTCCCCTCCACTTT
CASSSRGQGMVPLHF
>-|-|TRBJ2-2|TRBV10-2
TGCGCCAGCAGTGAAGTGGGGAGGATGAGATCGTACGGGGAGCTGTTTTTT
CASSEVGRMRSYGELFF
>-|-|TRBJ2-3|TRBV5-5
TGTGCCAGCAGCTGGGACGGAACGCTGGATACGCAGTATTTT
CASSWDGTLDTQYF
>-|-|TRBJ1-1|TRBV6-9
TGTGCCAGCAGTTTACTCATGAACACTGAAGCTTTCTTT
CASSLLMNTEAFF
>-|-|TRBJ2-7|TRBV27
TGTGCCAGCAGTCTGCAGAACCAATACGAGCAGTACTTC
CASSLQNQYEQYF
>-|TRBD1|TRBJ2-5|TRBV19
TGTGCCAGTAGTAGAGGGGGACAGATTCAAGAGACCCAGTACTTC
CASSRGGQIQETQYF
>once|-|TRBJ2-3|TRBV25-1
TGTGCCAGCAGTGAAGGTCAGGGGCGCACAGATACGCAGTATTTT
CASSEGQGRTDTQYF
>few|-|TRBJ2-5|TRBV29-1
TGCAGCGTTGAAGAGCAAGAGACCCAGTACTTC
CSVEEQETQYF
>many|-|TRBJ1-5|TRBV5-6
TGTGCCAGCAGCTTTCACGGGTTCAATCAGCCCCAGCATTTT
CASSFHGFNQPQHF
>few|-|TRBJ1-3|TRBV27
TGTGCCAGCAGTTTTGGGACACCAACTTCTGGAAACACCATATATTTT
CASSFGTPTSGNTIYF